This record looks at one T cell receptor (beta chain) sequence and its context. The sample belongs to a study of T cell changes during pregnancy in multiple sclerosis. TCRdb's copy holds only in-frame clones and misses some; the assay was immunoSEQ multiplex PCR. This repertoire shows tens of thousands of clones, around 90% found once; its top ten account for approximately 1.5%. CDR3 length: 11 residues. The V end lost 6 bases, the J end lost 2 bases, and 8 bases lay between the germline ends. The germline CDR1 and CDR2 sequences are DFQATT and SNEGSKA (reference sequence). The sequenced sample was peripheral blood, obtained in the third trimester of pregnancy. This receptor was obtained from a female donor with multiple sclerosis, enrolled in a pregnancy study. The chain carries TRBV20-1 and TRBJ2-7; D possibly corresponds to TRBD1 (5 bases). Here the CDR3 reads CSAPTAYEQYF. The CDR3 bases are TGCAGTGCGCCGACAGCCTACGAGCAGTACTTC.